Below are 22 T cell receptor beta chains sequenced from a single sample in a study of cytomegalovirus exposure and HLA in healthy donors. It was with 60 Vbeta and 13 Jbeta primers that the PCR ran. Repertoires were generated with immunoSEQ multiplex PCR, while TCRdb's copy carries only in-frame clones and drops some. The repertoire holds under 200,000 clones, with about two thirds as singletons. Source material: PBMCs. All receptors come from a woman under 30 in good health and CMV-seropositive.

The count of this clone is one. The rearrangement uses TRBV9 and TRBJ2-7; 7 positions agree with TRBD1. The CDR3 covers 14 residues. Germline trimming cut 4 bases from V and 5 bases from J; bases unmatched to any gene: 9. Germline CDR1 reads SGDLS; CDR2 reads YYNGEE. For the CDR3, the DNA is TGTGCCAGCAGCACTCTACAGGGGTGGGACGAGCAGTACTTC. This codes for CASSTLQGWDEQYF.

The J gene is TRBJ1-1, the V gene TRBV4-3, with D hard to call. CDR3 length: 14 amino acids. Germline V lookup: CDR1 LGHNA, CDR2 YSLEER. The V end lost 3 bases, the J end lost 2 bases, and 10 bases lay between the germline ends. The CDR3 loop reads CASSHRESNTEAFF. CDR3 nucleotides: TGCGCCAGCAGCCACCGCGAATCTAACACTGAAGCTTTCTTT.

This chain joins TRBV5-1 and TRBJ1-1, with D uncertain. V shed 2 bases and J shed 5 bases, with 16 bases lying between them. This CDR3 has 15 residues. Germline V CDR1 and CDR2: SGHRS, YFSETQ. CDR3 in DNA: TGCGCCAGCAGCTTAGACGGTAGGCCCAGGACTGAAGCTTTCTTT. Translated, it gives CASSLDGRPRTEAFF. Together with reference TRBV5-1 and TRBJ1-1, the CDR3 gives the full variable domain: KAGVTQTPRYLIKTRGQQVTLSCSPISGHRSVSWYQQTPGQGLQFLFEYFSETQRNKGNFPGRFSGRQFSNSRSEMNVSTLELGDSALYLCASSLDGRPRTEAFFGQGTRLTVV.

The table lists this clone with a few counts. The chain links TRBV7-9 to TRBJ1-1; a weak D match, TRBD1 (6 bases). Germline CDR1 is SEHNR and CDR2 is FQNEAQ (reference sequence). The CDR3 totals 14 residues. V shed 3 bases and J shed 0 bases, with 8 bases lying between them. CDR3 bases: TGTGCCAGCAGCTTGACAGGAATGAACACTGAAGCTTTCTTT. Translation: CASSLTGMNTEAFF.

This rearrangement joins TRBV11-2 to TRBJ1-2; D is uncertain. The CDR3 is made up of 15 amino acids. The germline V and J ends were trimmed by 1 base and 2 bases, with 11 bases remaining between them. Looked up from germline, CDR1 is SGHAT and CDR2 is FQNNGV. The DNA of the CDR3 is TGTGCCAGCAGCTTAGTCGAGGGTCCAAACTATGGCTACACCTTC. This translates into CASSLVEGPNYGYTF.

This rearrangement joins TRBV6-1 to TRBJ1-5; D is unresolved. CDR1 is MNHNS, CDR2 SASEGT, per germline. Trimming took 2 bases from V and 6 from J, leaving 17 bases between them. This CDR3 region has 16 residues. CDR3: CASSEYTGLVPQPQHF. The CDR3 nucleotides are TGTGCCAGCAGTGAATACACGGGGTTAGTCCCTCAGCCCCAGCATTTT.

This clone was seen a few times. The rearrangement uses TRBV27 and TRBJ1-2; D is uncertain. The CDR3 contains 13 residues. Germline V lookup: CDR1 MNHEY, CDR2 SMNVEV (reference sequence). Trimming pared 3 bases from V and 7 bases from J, leaving 12 bases between. The CDR3: CASSFPSGGGYTF. The CDR3 DNA reads TGTGCCAGCAGTTTCCCCTCGGGTGGTGGCTACACCTTC.

This clone occurred once. This chain uses TRBV7-2 with TRBJ1-5; maybe TRBD1 (6 bases). The CDR3 covers 15 residues. CDR1 and CDR2 from the germline V gene are SGHTA and FQGNSA. With 3 bases removed from V and 2 bases from J, the gap between germline ends came to 11 bases. This CDR3 is CASSFYRAGNQPQHF. DNA for the CDR3: TGTGCCAGCAGCTTCTACAGGGCGGGCAATCAGCCCCAGCATTTT.

The V call is TRBV7-3, the J call TRBJ2-2; 8 bases agree with TRBD2. Germline V gives CDR1 SGHTA, CDR2 FQGTGA. The CDR3 loop spans 16 amino acids. Losses at the gene ends were 3 bases for V and 4 bases for J; bases not matched to a gene: 7. The CDR3 loop reads CASSFYGGASTGELFF. CDR3 nucleotide sequence: TGTGCCAGCAGCTTTTACGGGGGGGCCTCCACCGGGGAGCTGTTTTTT.

V is TRBV25-1 and J is TRBJ1-2; weak D call: TRBD1 (5 bases). Trimming shortened V by 1 base and J by 8 bases, and 20 bases separated the two germline ends. The CDR3 is made up of 16 amino acids. CDR1 is MGHDK, CDR2 SYGVNS, per germline. CDR3 residues: CASSEWEGFDNRGYTF. Written as DNA, the CDR3 is TGTGCCAGCAGTGAATGGGAGGGGTTCGACAATCGGGGCTACACCTTC.

The CDR3 coding sequence is TGTGCCAGCAGCCTAGGACAGGCGACAACAGATACGCAGTATTTT. It yields the protein CASSLGQATTDTQYF. V is TRBV6-4 and J is TRBJ2-3; 7 bases match TRBD1. This CDR3 has 15 residues. Germline lookup yields CDR1 MRHNA and CDR2 SNTAGT. Unmatched junction bases numbered 9, after V lost 6 bases and J lost 3 bases.

The chain carries TRBV27 and TRBJ2-6; D is possibly TRBD1 (5 bases). Germline CDR1 and CDR2: MNHEY and SMNVEV (reference sequence). The CDR3 spans 16 residues. Trimming shortened V by 5 bases and J by 0 bases, and 11 bases separated the two germline ends. The CDR3 region is CASSTRQSSGANVLTF. The CDR3 DNA reads TGTGCCAGCAGTACCCGACAGAGCTCTGGGGCCAACGTCCTGACTTTC.

This clone was seen only a few times. The chain combines TRBV6-5 with TRBJ2-7; 8 bases agree with TRBD1. V lost 5 bases, J lost 5 bases, and 8 bases stayed unmatched. Germline CDR1 is MNHEY and CDR2 is SVGAGI. The CDR3 runs to 14 residues. The CDR3 is CASSTGTGFHEQYF. The CDR3 coding sequence is TGTGCCAGCAGTACCGGGACAGGTTTTCACGAGCAGTACTTC.

The genes are TRBV6-1 and TRBJ1-3; TRBD1 matches at 8 bases. Per germline, CDR1 MNHNS and CDR2 SASEGT. J lost 2 bases, V lost 4 bases, and 4 bases had no gene match. The CDR3 has 15 residues. The CDR3 nucleotides read TGTGCCAGCAGTGGAACAGGGGGGACTGGAAACACCATATATTTT. Translated: CASSGTGGTGNTIYF.

The chain has TRBV5-1 and TRBJ2-3; 9 bases fit TRBD1. The junction had 13 bases not matched to a gene; V was cut back by 2 bases and J by 6 bases. Germline V gene data show CDR1 as SGHRS and CDR2 as YFSETQ. This CDR3 comprises 17 residues. The CDR3 loop reads CASSFFYRDRVGDTQYF. CDR3 DNA: TGCGCCAGCAGCTTCTTCTACCGGGACAGGGTAGGGGATACGCAGTATTTT.

J is TRBJ1-1 and V is TRBV18; TRBD1 matches at 7 bases. The ends lost 5 bases at V and 9 bases at J; junction bases unmatched: 6. Germline lookup yields CDR1 KGHSH and CDR2 LQKENI. The length of the CDR3 is 12 residues. CDR3 region: CASSAGGLQAFF. The CDR3 region has the DNA TGTGCCAGCTCAGCAGGGGGTTTGCAAGCTTTCTTT.

Points on this clone: The same CDR3 is also encoded by other DNA sequences in this sample. The gene calls are TRBV7-2 and TRBJ2-5; possible D gene TRBD2, 5 bases. Germline values: CDR1 SGHTA, CDR2 FQGNSA. The CDR3 runs to 14 residues. V lost 0 bases, J lost 4 bases, and 9 bases lay in between. Here the CDR3 reads CASSLAGRGETQYF. The CDR3 nucleotides are TGTGCCAGCAGCTTAGCAGGACGGGGAGAGACCCAGTACTTC.

This clone was found a few times. The V and J genes are TRBV14 and TRBJ2-1; 10 nucleotides match TRBD2. This CDR3 is 15 amino acids long. The V gene end was trimmed by 4 bases and the J gene end by 4 bases; junction bases not matched to a gene: 4. Germline V gene data show CDR1 as SGHDN and CDR2 as FVKESK. CDR3 region: CASSLGLAAYNEQFF. The CDR3 DNA reads as TGTGCCAGCAGCCTTGGACTAGCGGCGTACAATGAGCAGTTCTTC.

The rearrangement uses TRBV4-3 and TRBJ1-1; D might be TRBD1 (5 bases). CDR1 and CDR2 (germline): LGHNA, YSLEER. The ends were cut back, 3 bases at V and 5 bases at J, with 19 bases in the middle. The CDR3 extends over 16 amino acids. The CDR3 region has the DNA TGCGCCAGCAGCCACGCAGGATTAGGGGCAGGTACTGAAGCTTTCTTT. Its translation is CASSHAGLGAGTEAFF.

This clone appeared a few times. The V call is TRBV6-5, the J call TRBJ1-5; 7 nucleotides align to TRBD1. The CDR3 is made up of 15 amino acids. Unmatched junction bases numbered 2, after V lost 2 bases and J lost 1 base. Germline-derived CDR1 and CDR2 are MNHEY and SVGAGI. The CDR3 sequence: CASSYTRGSNQPQHF. CDR3 nucleotide sequence: TGTGCCAGCAGTTACACCAGGGGGAGCAATCAGCCCCAGCATTTT.

The rearrangement links TRBV19 to TRBJ1-3; 10 bases are a match to TRBD1. V lost 7 bases and J lost 3; bases outside the gene matches: 9. Germline V CDR1 and CDR2: LNHDA, SQIVND (reference sequence). This CDR3 has 16 amino acids. Here the CDR3 reads CASTDPGQGIGNTIYF. In nucleotides, the CDR3 is TGTGCCAGTACGGACCCGGGACAGGGGATTGGAAACACCATATATTTT.

J is TRBJ2-2 and V is TRBV2; 9 nucleotides line up with TRBD1. This CDR3 contains 15 residues. Germline CDR1 SNHLY, CDR2 FYNNEI. The ends lost 5 bases at V and 1 base at J; junction bases unmatched: 2. The CDR3 nucleotides read TGTGCCAGCAGTCCGGACAGGGGGAACACCGGGGAGCTGTTTTTT. It codes for CASSPDRGNTGELFF.